The present entry profiles one T cell receptor (beta chain) with its context. Its specificity is unknown. Single viable CD3+CD4+CD8-CD45RO+ cells were sorted as the memory CD4+ T cells. This sample was taken from a study of memory CD4+ T cells and cytomegalovirus serostatus. Study as a whole: Donors were healthy Belgian adults, 10 or so CMV seropositive and 20 to 25 seronegative.

V gave up 10 bases and J gave up 6 bases, with 16 bases separating them. CDR1 and CDR2 (germline): MNHNY, SVGAGI (reference sequence). This CDR3 contains 13 residues. Study results and caveats: CD4+ memory repertoires contained about two fifths of the 164 reported CMV TCRbeta sequences. The CMV-associated TCR signature appears largely within the CD4+ memory repertoire.

Assay used: immunoSEQ multiplex PCR; TCRdb lists only in-frame clones, some missing. The sample lists just under 60,000 clones, 80% to 90% occurring once. The sample comprised memory CD4+ T cells from blood. This chain uses TRBV6-6 with TRBJ2-1; D call uncertain. The source of this sequence is an adult in good health and CMV-seronegative. The CDR3 sequence is CATMTTAGNEQFF. The CDR3 DNA follows: TGTGCCACCATGACAACAGCCGGCAATGAGCAGTTCTTC.